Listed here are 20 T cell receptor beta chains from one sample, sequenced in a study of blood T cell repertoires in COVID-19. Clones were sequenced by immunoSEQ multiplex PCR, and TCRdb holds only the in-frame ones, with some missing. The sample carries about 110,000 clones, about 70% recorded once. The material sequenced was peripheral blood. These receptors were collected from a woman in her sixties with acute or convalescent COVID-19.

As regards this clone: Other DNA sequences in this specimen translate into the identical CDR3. CDR3: CASSLSDYGYTF. The CDR3 coding sequence is TGTGCCAGCAGTTTATCAGACTATGGCTACACCTTC. The rearrangement joins TRBV28 to TRBJ1-2; no clear D. CDR1 is MDHEN, CDR2 SYDVKM, per germline. This CDR3 has 12 amino acids. The V end was cut by 1 base, the J end by 3 bases, with 3 bases between.

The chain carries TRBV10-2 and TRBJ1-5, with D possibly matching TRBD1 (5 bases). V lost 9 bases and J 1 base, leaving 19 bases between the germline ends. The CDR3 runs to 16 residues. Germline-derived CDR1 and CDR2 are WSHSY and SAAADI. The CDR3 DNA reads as TGCGCCAGTGCACCATTAGGGAAGGGGAGCAATCAGCCCCAGCATTTT. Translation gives CASAPLGKGSNQPQHF.

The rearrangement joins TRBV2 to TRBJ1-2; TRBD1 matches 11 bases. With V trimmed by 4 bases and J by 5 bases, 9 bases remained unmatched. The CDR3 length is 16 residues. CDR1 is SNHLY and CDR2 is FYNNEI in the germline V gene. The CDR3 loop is CASSVSPGQGAYGYTF. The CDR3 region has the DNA TGTGCCAGCAGTGTTTCCCCCGGACAGGGGGCGTATGGCTACACCTTC.

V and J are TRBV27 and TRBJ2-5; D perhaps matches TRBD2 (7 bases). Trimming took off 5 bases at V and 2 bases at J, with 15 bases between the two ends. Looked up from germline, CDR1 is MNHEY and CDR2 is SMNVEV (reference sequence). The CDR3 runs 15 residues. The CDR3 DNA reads TGTGCCAGCAGTAGAACGGGGGGCTCGCAAGAGACCCAGTACTTC. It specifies CASSRTGGSQETQYF.

The CDR3 here is CASQEGQPNSPLHF. CDR3 bases: TGCGCCAGCCAAGAGGGACAGCCTAATTCACCCCTCCACTTT. This chain uses TRBV5-1 with TRBJ1-6; 7 nucleotides match TRBD1. Germline loops: CDR1 SGHRS, CDR2 YFSETQ. Germline trimming cut 7 bases from V and 6 bases from J; bases unmatched to any gene: 7. CDR3 size: 14 residues.

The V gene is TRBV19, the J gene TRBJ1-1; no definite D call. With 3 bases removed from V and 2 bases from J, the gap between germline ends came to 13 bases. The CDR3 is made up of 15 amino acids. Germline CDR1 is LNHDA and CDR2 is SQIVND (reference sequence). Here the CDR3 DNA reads TGTGCCAGTAGTATGCATGGTGCTATAAACACTGAAGCTTTCTTT. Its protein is CASSMHGAINTEAFF.

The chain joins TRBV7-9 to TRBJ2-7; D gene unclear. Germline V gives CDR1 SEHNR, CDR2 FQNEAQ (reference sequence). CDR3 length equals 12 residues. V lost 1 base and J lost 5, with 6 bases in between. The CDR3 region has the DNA TGTGCCAGCAGCTTAGACTTCCACGAGCAGTACTTC. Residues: CASSLDFHEQYF.

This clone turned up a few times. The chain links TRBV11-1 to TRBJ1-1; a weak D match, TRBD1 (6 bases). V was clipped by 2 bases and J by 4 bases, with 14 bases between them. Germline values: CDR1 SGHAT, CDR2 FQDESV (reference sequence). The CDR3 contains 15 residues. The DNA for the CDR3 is TGTGCCAGCAGCTTACTCAACAGGGCGAGCACTGAAGCTTTCTTT. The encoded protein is CASSLLNRASTEAFF.

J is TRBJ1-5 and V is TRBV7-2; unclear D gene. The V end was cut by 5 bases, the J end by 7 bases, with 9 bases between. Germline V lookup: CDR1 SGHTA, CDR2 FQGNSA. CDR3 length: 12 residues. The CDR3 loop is CASSRLGQPQHF. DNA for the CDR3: TGTGCCAGCAGCCGCCTCGGGCAGCCCCAGCATTTT.

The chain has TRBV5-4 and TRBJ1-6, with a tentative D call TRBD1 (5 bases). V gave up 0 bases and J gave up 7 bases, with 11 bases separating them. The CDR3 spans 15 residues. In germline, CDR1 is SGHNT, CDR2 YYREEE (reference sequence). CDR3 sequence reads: CASSLVLGANSPLHF. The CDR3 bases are TGTGCCAGCAGCTTGGTTCTAGGGGCCAATTCACCCCTCCACTTT.

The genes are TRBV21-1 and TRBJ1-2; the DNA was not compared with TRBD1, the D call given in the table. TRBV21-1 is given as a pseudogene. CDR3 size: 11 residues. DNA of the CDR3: TGTGCCAGCACAGGGGGGTATGGCTACACCTTC. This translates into CASTGGYGYTF.

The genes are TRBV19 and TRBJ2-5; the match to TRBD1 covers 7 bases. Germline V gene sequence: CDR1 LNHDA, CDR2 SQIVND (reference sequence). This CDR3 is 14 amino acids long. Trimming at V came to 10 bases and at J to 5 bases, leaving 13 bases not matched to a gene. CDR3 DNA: TGTGCCACCTCTCCCAGGGGGTATTTGGAGACCCAGTACTTC. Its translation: CATSPRGYLETQYF. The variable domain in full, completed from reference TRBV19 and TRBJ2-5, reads DGGITQSPKYLFRKEGQNVTLSCEQNLNHDAMYWYRQDPGQGLRLIYYSQIVNDFQKGDIAEGYSVSREKKESFPLTVTSAQKNPTAFYLCATSPRGYLETQYFGPGTRLLVL.

The CDR3 loop reads CASSQARDTEAFF. The CDR3 nucleotides are TGTGCCAGCAGCCAAGCCCGGGACACTGAAGCTTTCTTT. V and J are TRBV7-2 and TRBJ1-1; D gene ambiguous. Germline CDR1 reads SGHTA; CDR2 reads FQGNSA. Trimming stripped 5 bases from V and 3 bases from J, with 10 bases between. This CDR3 contains 13 residues.

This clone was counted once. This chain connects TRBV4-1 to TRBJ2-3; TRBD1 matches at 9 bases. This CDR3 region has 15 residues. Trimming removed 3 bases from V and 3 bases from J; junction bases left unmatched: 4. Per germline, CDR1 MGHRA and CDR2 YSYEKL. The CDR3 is CASSQTGTGTDTQYF. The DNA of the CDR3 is TGCGCCAGCAGCCAGACAGGGACAGGGACAGATACGCAGTATTTT.

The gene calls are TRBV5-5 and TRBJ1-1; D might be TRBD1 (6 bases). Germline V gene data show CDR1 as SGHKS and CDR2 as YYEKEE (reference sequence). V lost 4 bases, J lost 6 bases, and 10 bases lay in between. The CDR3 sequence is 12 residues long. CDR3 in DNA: TGTGCCAGCAGCCCGGACAGAGCTGAAGCTTTCTTT. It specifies CASSPDRAEAFF.

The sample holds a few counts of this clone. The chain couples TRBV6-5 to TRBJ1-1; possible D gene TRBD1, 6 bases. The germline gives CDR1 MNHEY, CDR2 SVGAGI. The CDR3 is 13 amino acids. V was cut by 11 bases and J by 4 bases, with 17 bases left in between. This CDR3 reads CAGSTGRGTEAFF. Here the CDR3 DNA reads TGTGCCGGGAGTACAGGGCGCGGCACTGAAGCTTTCTTT.

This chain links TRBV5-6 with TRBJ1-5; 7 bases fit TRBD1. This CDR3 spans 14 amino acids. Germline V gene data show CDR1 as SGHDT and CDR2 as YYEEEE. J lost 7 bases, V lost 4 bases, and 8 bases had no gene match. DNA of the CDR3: TGTGCCAGCAGCCGGACAGGCGCGCTCCAGCCCCAGCATTTT. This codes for CASSRTGALQPQHF.

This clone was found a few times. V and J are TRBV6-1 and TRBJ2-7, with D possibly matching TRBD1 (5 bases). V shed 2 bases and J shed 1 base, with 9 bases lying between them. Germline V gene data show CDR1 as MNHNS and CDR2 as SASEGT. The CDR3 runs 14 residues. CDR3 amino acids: CASSESAGSYEQYF. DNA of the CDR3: TGTGCCAGCAGTGAATCGGCAGGGTCCTACGAGCAGTACTTC.

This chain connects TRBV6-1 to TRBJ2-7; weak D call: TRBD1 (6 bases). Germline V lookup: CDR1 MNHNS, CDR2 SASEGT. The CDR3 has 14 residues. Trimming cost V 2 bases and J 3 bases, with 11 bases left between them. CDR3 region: CASSEKRTDYEQYF. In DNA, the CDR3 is TGTGCCAGCAGTGAAAAACGGACAGACTACGAGCAGTACTTC.

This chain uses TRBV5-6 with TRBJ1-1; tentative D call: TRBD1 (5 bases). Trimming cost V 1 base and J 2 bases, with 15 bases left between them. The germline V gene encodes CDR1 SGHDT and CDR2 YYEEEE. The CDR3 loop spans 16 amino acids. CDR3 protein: CASSLYSGTRNTEAFF. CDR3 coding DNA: TGTGCCAGCAGCTTGTACTCCGGGACTCGAAACACTGAAGCTTTCTTT.